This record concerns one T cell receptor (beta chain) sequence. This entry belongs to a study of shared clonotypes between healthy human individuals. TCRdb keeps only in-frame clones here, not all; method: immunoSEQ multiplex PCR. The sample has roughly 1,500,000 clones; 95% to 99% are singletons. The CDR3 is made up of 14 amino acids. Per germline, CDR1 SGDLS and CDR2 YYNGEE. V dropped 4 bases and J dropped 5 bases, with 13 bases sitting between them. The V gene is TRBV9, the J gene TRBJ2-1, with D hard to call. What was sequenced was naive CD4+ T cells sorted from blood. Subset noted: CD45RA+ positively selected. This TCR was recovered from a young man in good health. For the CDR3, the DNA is TGTGCCAGCAGCAGCAGCCCCCTTGACAATGAGCAGTTCTTC. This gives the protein CASSSSPLDNEQFF. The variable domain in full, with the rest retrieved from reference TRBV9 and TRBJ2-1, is DSGVTQTPKHLITATGQRVTLRCSPRSGDLSVYWYQQSLDQGLQFLIQYYNGEERAKGNILERFSAQQFPDLHSELNLSSLELGDSALYFCASSSSPLDNEQFFGPGTRLTVL.